This T cell receptor beta chain came from a study of response to subunit inactivated influenza vaccine. Study-wide results and caveats: After each seasonal influenza vaccination, few new T cells are recruited, the authors suggested.

This CDR3 comprises 15 residues. Trimming removed 3 bases from V and 5 bases from J, with 16 bases in between. The germline V gene has CDR1 LGHDT and CDR2 YNNKEL (reference sequence). TCRdb called the RT-PCR reads again in MiXCR, with one record for every CDR3 protein. The repertoire holds 450,000 to 600,000 distinct CDR3 sequences, with 6.5% to 8% as singletons. Comments on this clonotype: Its target is not known.

The specimen was PBMCs from blood, collected approximately 25 months after vaccination. The genes are TRBV3-1 and TRBJ2-5; weak D call: TRBD2 (6 bases). This TCR was sampled from a man between 50 and 75 years old who received an inactivated influenza vaccine. Written as DNA, the CDR3 is TGTGCCAGCAGCCAGCCAAGACGGGGGAGGGAGACCCAGTACTTC. Protein: CASSQPRRGRETQYF.